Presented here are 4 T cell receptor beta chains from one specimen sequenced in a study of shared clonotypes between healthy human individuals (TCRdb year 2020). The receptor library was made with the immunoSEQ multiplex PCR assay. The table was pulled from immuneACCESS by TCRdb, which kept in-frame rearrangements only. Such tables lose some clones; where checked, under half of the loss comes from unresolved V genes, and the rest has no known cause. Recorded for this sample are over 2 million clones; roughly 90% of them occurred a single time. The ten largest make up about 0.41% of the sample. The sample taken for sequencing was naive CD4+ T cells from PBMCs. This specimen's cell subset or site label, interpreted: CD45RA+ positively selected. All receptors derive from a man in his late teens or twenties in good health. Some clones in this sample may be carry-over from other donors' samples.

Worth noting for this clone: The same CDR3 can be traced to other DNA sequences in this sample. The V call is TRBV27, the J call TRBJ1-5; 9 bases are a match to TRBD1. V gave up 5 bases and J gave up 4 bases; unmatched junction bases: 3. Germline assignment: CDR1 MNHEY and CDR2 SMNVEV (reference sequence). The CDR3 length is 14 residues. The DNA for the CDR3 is TGTGCCAGCAGTCTGACAGGGGGGAATCAGCCCCAGCATTTT. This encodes CASSLTGGNQPQHF.

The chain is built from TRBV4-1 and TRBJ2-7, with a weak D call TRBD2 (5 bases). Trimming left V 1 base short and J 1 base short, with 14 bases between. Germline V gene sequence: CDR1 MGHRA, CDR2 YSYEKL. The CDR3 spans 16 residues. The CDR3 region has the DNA TGCGCCAGCAGCCAAGCCGCCAGAGCGGCATCCTACGAGCAGTACTTC. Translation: CASSQAARAASYEQYF.

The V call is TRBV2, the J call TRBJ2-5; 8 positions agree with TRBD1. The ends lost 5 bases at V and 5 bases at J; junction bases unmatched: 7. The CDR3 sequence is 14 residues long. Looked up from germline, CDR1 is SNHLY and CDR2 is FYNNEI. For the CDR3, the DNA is TGTGCCAGCAGTATTAACAGGGGGGTCGAGACCCAGTACTTC. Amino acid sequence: CASSINRGVETQYF.

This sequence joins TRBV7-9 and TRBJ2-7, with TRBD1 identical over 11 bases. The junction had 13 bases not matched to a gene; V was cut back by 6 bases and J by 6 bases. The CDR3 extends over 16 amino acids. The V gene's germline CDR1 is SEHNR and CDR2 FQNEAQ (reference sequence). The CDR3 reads CASRAPLGQGASEQYF. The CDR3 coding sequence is TGTGCCAGCAGGGCCCCCCTCGGACAGGGGGCGTCCGAGCAGTACTTC.